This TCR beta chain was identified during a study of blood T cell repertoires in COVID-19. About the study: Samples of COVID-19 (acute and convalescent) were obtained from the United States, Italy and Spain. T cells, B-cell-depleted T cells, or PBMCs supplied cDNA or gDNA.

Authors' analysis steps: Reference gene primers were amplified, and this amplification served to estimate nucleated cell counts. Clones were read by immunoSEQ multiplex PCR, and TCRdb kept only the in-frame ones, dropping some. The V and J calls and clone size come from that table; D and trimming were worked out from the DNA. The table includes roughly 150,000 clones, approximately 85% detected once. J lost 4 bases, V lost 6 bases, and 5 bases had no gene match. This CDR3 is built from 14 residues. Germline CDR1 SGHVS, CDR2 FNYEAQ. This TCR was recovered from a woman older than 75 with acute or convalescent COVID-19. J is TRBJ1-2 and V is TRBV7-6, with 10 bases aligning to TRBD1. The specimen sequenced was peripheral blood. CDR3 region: CASSPGTGAYGYTF. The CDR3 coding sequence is TGTGCCAGCAGTCCCGGGACAGGGGCCTATGGCTACACCTTC.